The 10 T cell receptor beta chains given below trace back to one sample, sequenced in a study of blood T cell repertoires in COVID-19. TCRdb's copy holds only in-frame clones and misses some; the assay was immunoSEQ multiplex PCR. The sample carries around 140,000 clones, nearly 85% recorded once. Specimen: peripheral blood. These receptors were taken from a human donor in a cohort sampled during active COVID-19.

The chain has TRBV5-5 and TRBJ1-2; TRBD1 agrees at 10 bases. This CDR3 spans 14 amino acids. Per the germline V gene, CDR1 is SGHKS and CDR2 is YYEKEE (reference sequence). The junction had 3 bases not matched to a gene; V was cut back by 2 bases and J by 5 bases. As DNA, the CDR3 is TGTGCCAGCAGCTTCGAGGACAGGGGGTATGGCTACACCTTC. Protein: CASSFEDRGYGYTF. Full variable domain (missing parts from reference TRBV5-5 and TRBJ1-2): DAGVTQSPTHLIKTRGQQVTLRCSPISGHKSVSWYQQVLGQGPQFIFQYYEKEERGRGNFPDRFSARQFPNYSSELNVNALLLGDSALYLCASSFEDRGYGYTFGSGTRLTVV.

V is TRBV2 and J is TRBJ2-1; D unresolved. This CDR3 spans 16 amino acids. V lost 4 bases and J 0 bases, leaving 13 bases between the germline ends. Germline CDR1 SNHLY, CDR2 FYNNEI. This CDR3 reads CASSGRPPDSYNEQFF. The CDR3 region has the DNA TGTGCCAGCAGTGGGAGACCTCCGGACTCCTACAATGAGCAGTTCTTC.

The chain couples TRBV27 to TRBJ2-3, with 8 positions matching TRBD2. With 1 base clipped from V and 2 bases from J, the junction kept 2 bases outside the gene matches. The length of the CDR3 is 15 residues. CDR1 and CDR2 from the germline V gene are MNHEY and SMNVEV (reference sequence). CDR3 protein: CASSLLAGHTDTQYF. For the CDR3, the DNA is TGTGCCAGCAGTTTATTAGCGGGGCACACAGATACGCAGTATTTT.

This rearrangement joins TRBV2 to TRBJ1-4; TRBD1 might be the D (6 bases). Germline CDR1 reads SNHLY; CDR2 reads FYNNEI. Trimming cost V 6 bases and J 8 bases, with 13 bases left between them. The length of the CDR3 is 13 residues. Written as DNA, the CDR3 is TGTGCCAGCAGACAGGGCCGAGAGGAAAAACTGTTTTTT. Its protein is CASRQGREEKLFF.

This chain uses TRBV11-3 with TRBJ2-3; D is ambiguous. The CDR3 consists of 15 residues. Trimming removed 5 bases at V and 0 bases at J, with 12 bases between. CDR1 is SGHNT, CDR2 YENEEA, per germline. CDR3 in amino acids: CASSIRLRSTDTQYF. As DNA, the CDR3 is TGTGCCAGCAGCATCAGGCTTAGGAGCACAGATACGCAGTATTTT.

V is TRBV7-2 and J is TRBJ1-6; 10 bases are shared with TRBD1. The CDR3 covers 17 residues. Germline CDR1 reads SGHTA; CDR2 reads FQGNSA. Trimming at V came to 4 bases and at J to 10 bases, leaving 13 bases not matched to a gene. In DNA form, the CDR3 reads TGTGCCAGCAGCTCCGGACAGGGGGACCCTCGGTCCTCACCCCTCCACTTT. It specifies CASSSGQGDPRSSPLHF.

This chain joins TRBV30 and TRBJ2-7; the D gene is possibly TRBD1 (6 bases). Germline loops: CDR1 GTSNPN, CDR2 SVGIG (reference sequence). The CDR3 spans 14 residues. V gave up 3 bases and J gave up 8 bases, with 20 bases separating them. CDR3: CAWRGHGGDLKQYV. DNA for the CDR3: TGTGCCTGGAGGGGACATGGGGGAGATCTTAAGCAGTACGTC.

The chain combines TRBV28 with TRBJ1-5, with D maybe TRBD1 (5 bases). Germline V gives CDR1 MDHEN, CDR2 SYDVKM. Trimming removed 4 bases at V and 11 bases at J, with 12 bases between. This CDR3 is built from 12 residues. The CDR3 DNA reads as TGTGCCAGCAGTTCGGGGGGGTGGTCCCAGCATTTT. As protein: CASSSGGWSQHF.

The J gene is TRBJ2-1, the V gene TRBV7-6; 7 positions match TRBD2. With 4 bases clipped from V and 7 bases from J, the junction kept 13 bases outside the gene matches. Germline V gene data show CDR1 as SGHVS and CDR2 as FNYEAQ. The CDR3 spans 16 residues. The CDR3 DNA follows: TGTGCCAGCAGCTCAACCCCTGGACTAGTTTATAATGAGCAGTTCTTC. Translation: CASSSTPGLVYNEQFF.

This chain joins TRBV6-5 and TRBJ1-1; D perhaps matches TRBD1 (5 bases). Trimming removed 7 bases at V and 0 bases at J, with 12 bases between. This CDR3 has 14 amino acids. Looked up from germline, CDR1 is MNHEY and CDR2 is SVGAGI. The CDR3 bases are TGTGCCAGCACCCCGGGACTCTTGAACACTGAAGCTTTCTTT. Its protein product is CASTPGLLNTEAFF.